Presented here are 28 T cell receptor beta chains from one specimen sequenced in a study of cytomegalovirus exposure and HLA in healthy donors (TCRdb year 2017). The library was produced with the immunoSEQ multiplex PCR assay. The multiplex PCR relied on a mix of 60 forward primers for TCR Vbeta segments and 13 reverse primers for TCR Jbeta segments. This immuneACCESS table, as held by TCRdb, lists in-frame sequences with V and J called but not all clones. Of the missing ones, under half trace to an unresolved V gene in checked studies; the others have no known cause. Here the sample has 70,000 to 90,000 clones; 70% to 75% occur a single time. Around 4% of the sample is taken by the ten largest. The sample taken for sequencing was PBMCs. The receptors here all came from a man between 60 and 70 years old in good health and CMV-seronegative.

V is TRBV5-1 and J is TRBJ2-7; 16 nucleotides align to TRBD2. Germline CDR1 and CDR2: SGHRS and YFSETQ. The CDR3 has 17 amino acids. The V and J ends lost 2 bases and 5 bases, in that order; junction bases with no gene match: 7. The CDR3 coding sequence is TGCGCCAGCAGCTTACCGGGACTAGCGGGGGGGCGCGACGAGCAGTACTTC. It translates to CASSLPGLAGGRDEQYF.

The chain is built from TRBV10-2 and TRBJ1-1; D is perhaps TRBD1 (5 bases). The CDR3 is 17 residues long. CDR1 is WSHSY, CDR2 SAAADI, per germline. V shed 3 bases and J shed 3 bases, with 20 bases lying between them. The CDR3, as DNA: TGCGCCAGCAGTGAAGGTGGCGGCTTCGGACACTACACTGAAGCTTTCTTT. Its protein product is CASSEGGGFGHYTEAFF.

This chain joins TRBV5-5 and TRBJ2-7; 10 positions agree with TRBD1. The germline CDR1 and CDR2 sequences are SGHKS and YYEKEE (reference sequence). The CDR3 has 14 residues. V shed 2 bases, J shed 6 bases, and the junction held 5 bases outside the gene matches. This chain's CDR3 is CASSFGTGEGEQYF. In DNA form, the CDR3 reads TGTGCCAGCAGCTTCGGGACAGGGGAAGGCGAGCAGTACTTC. Full variable domain (remainder filled in from reference TRBV5-5 and TRBJ2-7): DAGVTQSPTHLIKTRGQQVTLRCSPISGHKSVSWYQQVLGQGPQFIFQYYEKEERGRGNFPDRFSARQFPNYSSELNVNALLLGDSALYLCASSFGTGEGEQYFGPGTRLTVT.

This clone qualifies as medium-sized (0.01 to 0.1%). This chain uses TRBV5-1 with TRBJ2-1; TRBD2 matches at 10 bases. Per germline, CDR1 SGHRS and CDR2 YFSETQ. V gave up 2 bases and J gave up 6 bases; unmatched junction bases: 2. The CDR3 is made up of 14 amino acids. Here the CDR3 reads CASSLAGGANEQFF. Written as DNA, the CDR3 is TGCGCCAGCAGCTTAGCGGGGGGGGCCAATGAGCAGTTCTTC. Together with reference TRBV5-1 and TRBJ2-1, the CDR3 gives the full variable domain: KAGVTQTPRYLIKTRGQQVTLSCSPISGHRSVSWYQQTPGQGLQFLFEYFSETQRNKGNFPGRFSGRQFSNSRSEMNVSTLELGDSALYLCASSLAGGANEQFFGPGTRLTVL.

The chain is built from TRBV18 and TRBJ2-7, with TRBD1 identical over 7 bases. The trim removed 6 bases at V and 2 bases at J, leaving 7 bases unmatched. Germline V gives CDR1 KGHSH, CDR2 LQKENI. The CDR3 contains 14 residues. DNA of the CDR3: TGTGCCAGCTCCGGCCGGACAGGCCCCTACGAGCAGTACTTC. It yields the protein CASSGRTGPYEQYF.

The chain uses TRBV29-1 and TRBJ1-5; the match to TRBD1 covers 9 bases. This CDR3 comprises 13 residues. The V gene end was trimmed by 4 bases and the J gene end by 6 bases; junction bases not matched to a gene: 4. Germline values: CDR1 SQVTM, CDR2 ANQGSEA. CDR3 loop: CSVGTGGGQPQHF. CDR3 bases: TGCAGCGTTGGAACAGGGGGCGGTCAGCCCCAGCATTTT.

This sequence joins TRBV5-1 and TRBJ2-5; D might be TRBD1 (5 bases). The CDR3 has 17 residues. V was clipped by 2 bases and J by 0 bases, with 17 bases between them. The germline V gene has CDR1 SGHRS and CDR2 YFSETQ. In DNA form, the CDR3 reads TGCGCCAGCAGCTTAGGGGTGGGGCAAACGTACCAAGAGACCCAGTACTTC. This gives the protein CASSLGVGQTYQETQYF.

The chain recombines TRBV7-3 with TRBJ2-2; D remains ambiguous. V lost 2 bases and J 3 bases, leaving 7 bases between the germline ends. CDR3 length: 14 amino acids. Germline lookup yields CDR1 SGHTA and CDR2 FQGTGA. The CDR3: CASSLRFDTGELFF. The CDR3 bases are TGTGCCAGCAGCTTACGGTTTGACACCGGGGAGCTGTTTTTT.

This sequence joins TRBV2 and TRBJ2-6; maybe TRBD1 (6 bases). Germline loops: CDR1 SNHLY, CDR2 FYNNEI. Trimming removed 6 bases at V and 3 bases at J, with 15 bases between. The CDR3 covers 16 residues. The CDR3 nucleotides are TGTGCCAGCAGCCGTCCAGGGGTAGGTGGGGCCAACGTCCTGACTTTC. Translation: CASSRPGVGGANVLTF.

CDR3 DNA: TGTGCCTGGAGTACCCCCCGGGAGCAGTACTTC. Translated, it gives CAWSTPREQYF. V gene TRBV30 combines with J gene TRBJ2-7; D is undetermined. CDR1 is GTSNPN and CDR2 is SVGIG in the germline V gene (reference sequence). The CDR3 is made up of 11 amino acids. V lost 2 bases to trimming and J lost 7 bases, with 9 bases between them.

The J gene is TRBJ2-1, the V gene TRBV2; 7 bases align to TRBD1. Trimming at V came to 6 bases and at J to 7 bases, leaving 12 bases not matched to a gene. In germline, CDR1 is SNHLY, CDR2 FYNNEI. The CDR3 extends over 15 amino acids. This chain's CDR3 is CASSVDRTANNEQFF. CDR3 sequence (DNA): TGTGCCAGCAGCGTGGACAGGACCGCCAATAATGAGCAGTTCTTC.

The chain has TRBV9 and TRBJ2-7; 7 positions agree with TRBD2. This CDR3 has 15 residues. V lost 0 bases to trimming and J lost 3 bases; unmatched junction nucleotides: 6. Germline V gene sequence: CDR1 SGDLS, CDR2 YYNGEE. This CDR3 is CASSVALAAIYEQYF. CDR3 DNA: TGTGCCAGCAGCGTAGCCCTAGCGGCGATCTACGAGCAGTACTTC.

The chain employs TRBV11-3 and TRBJ1-1; D possibly corresponds to TRBD1 (6 bases). V was clipped by 0 bases and J by 1 base, with 21 bases between them. Germline lookup yields CDR1 SGHNT and CDR2 YENEEA. The CDR3 covers 19 residues. DNA for the CDR3: TGTGCCAGCAGCTTAGATCCCGGGGGGCGCTTTATTCCGAACACTGAAGCTTTCTTT. Translation gives CASSLDPGGRFIPNTEAFF.

This chain uses TRBV6-1 with TRBJ2-3; possible D gene TRBD2, 7 bases. The CDR3 covers 13 residues. Trimming removed 8 bases at V and 4 bases at J, with 13 bases between. Germline loops: CDR1 MNHNS, CDR2 SASEGT. The CDR3 coding sequence is TGTGCCAGCTCCCGCGGGGGCTCAGATACGCAGTATTTT. Translated, it gives CASSRGGSDTQYF.

Worth noting for this clone: The CDR3 ends on some other residue instead of the conserved phenylalanine or tryptophan, so this is likely a read error. This chain connects TRBV6-5 to TRBJ1-1; D is unclear. CDR3 length: 11 amino acids. The germline V and J ends were trimmed by 8 bases and 3 bases, with 7 bases remaining between them. Germline V lookup: CDR1 MNHEY, CDR2 SVGAGI. This chain's CDR3 is CASVRDTEAFL. In nucleotides, the CDR3 is TGTGCCAGCGTCCGGGACACTGAAGCTTTCCTT.

The chain recombines TRBV5-5 with TRBJ2-7, with TRBD1 matching over 8 bases. This CDR3 has 16 residues. Trimming took 0 bases from V and 2 from J; bases not matched to a gene: 7. Germline CDR1 and CDR2: SGHKS and YYEKEE (reference sequence). CDR3 region: CASSLGGTGNTYEQYF. CDR3 DNA: TGTGCCAGCAGCTTGGGCGGGACAGGAAATACCTACGAGCAGTACTTC.

V usage is TRBV10-1 and J usage is TRBJ1-2, with D possibly TRBD1 on 5 matching bases. This CDR3 has 13 amino acids. Trimming cost V 3 bases and J 6 bases, with 11 bases left between them. Looked up from germline, CDR1 is WNHNN and CDR2 is SYGVQD (reference sequence). The CDR3 DNA sequence: TGCGCCAGCAGTGACAGGGAGGAACATGGCTACACCTTC. This sequence encodes CASSDREEHGYTF.

This clone occurred a few times. The chain recombines TRBV6-5 with TRBJ1-1; 8 nucleotides align to TRBD1. The CDR3 has 16 amino acids. V gave up 4 bases and J gave up 4 bases; unmatched junction bases: 11. Per germline, CDR1 MNHEY and CDR2 SVGAGI. CDR3 coding DNA: TGTGCCAGCAGTTCACTATCCCAGGGGGCGGCCACTGAAGCTTTCTTT. It translates to CASSSLSQGAATEAFF.

This chain uses TRBV2 with TRBJ2-7, with 7 bases that match TRBD1. V was clipped by 3 bases and J by 2 bases; unmatched bases: 4. Per the germline V gene, CDR1 is SNHLY and CDR2 is FYNNEI. The CDR3 covers 14 residues. Here the CDR3 reads CASSEGQRTYEQYF. The CDR3 nucleotides read TGTGCCAGCAGTGAGGGACAGAGGACCTACGAGCAGTACTTC.

The rearrangement joins TRBV10-3 to TRBJ2-5; possibly TRBD2 for D (6 bases). Germline V gene lookup returns CDR1 ENHRY and CDR2 SYGVKD. V lost 7 bases to trimming and J lost 11 bases, with 26 bases between them. This CDR3 has 15 amino acids. CDR3 nucleotides: TGTGCCATCATGAACTATGGAGGGGAAAAGGGTGAGCAGTACTTC. Translation gives CAIMNYGGEKGEQYF.

The CDR3 protein is CASSQARGLWSYEQYF. For the CDR3, the DNA is TGCGCCAGCAGCCAAGCCAGGGGTCTGTGGTCCTACGAGCAGTACTTC. V and J are TRBV10-1 and TRBJ2-7, with D possibly TRBD1 on 6 matching bases. V lost 6 bases and J lost 1, with 19 bases in between. CDR1 WNHNN and CDR2 SYGVQD come from the germline V gene (reference sequence). The CDR3 has 16 residues.

This chain uses TRBV9 with TRBJ2-7; TRBD2 is a possible D gene (6 bases). There are 11 residues in the CDR3. From germline, CDR1 is SGDLS and CDR2 YYNGEE. Trimming pared 6 bases from V and 7 bases from J, leaving 11 bases between. The CDR3 sequence is CASTSGGEQYF. Here the CDR3 DNA reads TGTGCCAGCACGTCCGGGGGAGAGCAGTACTTC.

This clone was recorded a few times. The gene calls are TRBV7-9 and TRBJ1-1; 7 bases fit TRBD1. The ends lost 0 bases at V and 11 bases at J; junction bases unmatched: 6. The CDR3 has 13 amino acids. Germline assignment: CDR1 SEHNR and CDR2 FQNEAQ (reference sequence). CDR3 protein: CASSLAGGGKAFF. CDR3 sequence (DNA): TGTGCCAGCAGCTTAGCAGGGGGCGGTAAGGCTTTCTTT.

This clone has only one observation. The gene calls are TRBV10-3 and TRBJ2-1; possible D gene TRBD2, 5 bases. V lost 4 bases and J lost 1, with 14 bases in between. The CDR3 contains 16 residues. CDR1 ENHRY and CDR2 SYGVKD come from the germline V gene. CDR3 residues: CAISVASQSSYNEQFF. The CDR3 bases are TGTGCCATCAGTGTGGCTAGCCAGTCTTCCTACAATGAGCAGTTCTTC.

V is TRBV9 and J is TRBJ1-1; tentative D call: TRBD1 (5 bases). Trimming removed 4 bases at V and 5 bases at J, with 15 bases between. The CDR3 covers 14 residues. In germline, CDR1 is SGDLS, CDR2 YYNGEE. The chain's CDR3 is CASSPWDFGTEAFF. As DNA, the CDR3 is TGTGCCAGCAGCCCCTGGGACTTCGGGACTGAAGCTTTCTTT.

The V and J genes are TRBV10-1 and TRBJ2-3, with 12 bases aligning to TRBD2. With V trimmed by 6 bases and J by 5 bases, 6 bases remained unmatched. CDR3 length: 15 residues. Per germline, CDR1 WNHNN and CDR2 SYGVQD (reference sequence). The CDR3 nucleotides read TGCGCCAGCAGCCCTAGCGGGGGGGCGAAAGATACGCAGTATTTT. Protein sequence: CASSPSGGAKDTQYF.

This sequence joins TRBV19 and TRBJ2-7, with 8 bases identical to TRBD1. V lost 4 bases and J lost 2; bases outside the gene matches: 4. The CDR3 is made up of 14 amino acids. Germline loops: CDR1 LNHDA, CDR2 SQIVND (reference sequence). The CDR3 DNA reads as TGTGCCAGTAGTACCGGACAGGGAACCTACGAGCAGTACTTC. Amino acids: CASSTGQGTYEQYF. The full variable domain, with the rest looked up from reference TRBV19 and TRBJ2-7, is DGGITQSPKYLFRKEGQNVTLSCEQNLNHDAMYWYRQDPGQGLRLIYYSQIVNDFQKGDIAEGYSVSREKKESFPLTVTSAQKNPTAFYLCASSTGQGTYEQYFGPGTRLTVT.

A few counts support this clone. This chain links TRBV18 with TRBJ2-3; no clear D gene. The length of the CDR3 is 11 residues. Between the trimmed V and J ends, which lost 5 bases and 5 bases, there was a span of 5 bases. Per the germline V gene, CDR1 is KGHSH and CDR2 is LQKENI. CDR3 in amino acids: CASSSEDTQYF. CDR3 DNA sequence: TGTGCCAGCTCAAGCGAAGATACGCAGTATTTT.